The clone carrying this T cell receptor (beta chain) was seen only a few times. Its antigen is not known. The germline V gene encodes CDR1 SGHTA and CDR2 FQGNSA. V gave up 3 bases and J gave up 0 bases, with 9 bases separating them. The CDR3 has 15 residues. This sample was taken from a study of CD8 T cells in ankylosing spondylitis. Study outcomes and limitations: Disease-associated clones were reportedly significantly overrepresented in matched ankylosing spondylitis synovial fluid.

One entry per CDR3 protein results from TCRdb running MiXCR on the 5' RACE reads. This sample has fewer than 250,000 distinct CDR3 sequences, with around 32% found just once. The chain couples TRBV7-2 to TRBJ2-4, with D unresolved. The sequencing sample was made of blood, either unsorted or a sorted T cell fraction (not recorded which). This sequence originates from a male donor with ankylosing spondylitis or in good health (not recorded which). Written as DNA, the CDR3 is TGTGCCAGCAGCTTCGTGGTGGGAGCCAAAAACATTCAGTACTTC. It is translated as CASSFVVGAKNIQYF. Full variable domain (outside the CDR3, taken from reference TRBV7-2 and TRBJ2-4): GAGVSQSPSNKVTEKGKDVELRCDPISGHTALYWYRQSLGQGLEFLIYFQGNSAPDKSGLPSDRFSAERTGGSVSTLTIQRTQQEDSAVYLCASSFVVGAKNIQYFGAGTRLSVL.